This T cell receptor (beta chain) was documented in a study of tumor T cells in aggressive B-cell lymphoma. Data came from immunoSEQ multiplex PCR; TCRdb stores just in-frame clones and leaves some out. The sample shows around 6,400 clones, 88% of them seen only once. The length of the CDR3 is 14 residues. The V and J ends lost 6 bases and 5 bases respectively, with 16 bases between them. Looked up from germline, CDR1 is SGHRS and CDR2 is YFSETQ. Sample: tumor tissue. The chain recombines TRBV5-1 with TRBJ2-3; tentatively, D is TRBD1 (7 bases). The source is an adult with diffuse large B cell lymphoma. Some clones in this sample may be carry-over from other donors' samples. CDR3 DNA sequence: TGCGCCAGCAAGGTGGCAGGGGGGCGAGATACGCAGTATTTT. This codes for CASKVAGGRDTQYF.